This entry lists 26 T cell receptor beta chains sequenced from one sample in a study of OX40 agonist ivuxolimab in advanced cancers. Only in-frame clones appear in the TCRdb table, and some are missing; sequencing was by immunoSEQ multiplex PCR. The repertoire holds some 70,000 clones, with 80% as singletons. This specimen consisted of CD4+ or CD8+ T cells sorted from blood, obtained in a trial of the OX40 agonist ivuxolimab. The receptors come from an adult with an advanced solid tumor such as melanoma, head and neck, liver or kidney cancer.

The chain is built from TRBV5-5 and TRBJ1-3; D is unclear. V lost 5 bases, J lost 0 bases, and 15 bases lay in between. Germline V lookup: CDR1 SGHKS, CDR2 YYEKEE (reference sequence). The CDR3 spans 16 residues. The CDR3 DNA sequence: TGTGCCAGCAGTCGCACCTTGCTGAGCTCTGGAAACACCATATATTTT. Translated: CASSRTLLSSGNTIYF.

This clone was counted a single time. The chain combines TRBV5-5 with TRBJ2-7; D unclear. Germline assignment: CDR1 SGHKS and CDR2 YYEKEE (reference sequence). This CDR3 contains 15 residues. Between the trimmed V and J ends, which lost 0 bases and 0 bases, there was a span of 10 bases. CDR3 nucleotides: TGTGCCAGCAGCTTGGGGCAGCCGTCCTCCTACGAGCAGTACGTC. Protein sequence: CASSLGQPSSYEQYV.

The V call is TRBV6-4, the J call TRBJ2-2; TRBD1 aligns across 9 bases. CDR1 is MRHNA, CDR2 SNTAGT, per germline. V was pared by 6 bases and J by 7 bases, with 6 bases of the junction left unmatched. The CDR3 length is 14 residues. CDR3 nucleotides: TGTGCCAGCAGAGCGGACAGGGGAATCGGGGAGCTGTTTTTT. This codes for CASRADRGIGELFF.

The rearrangement joins TRBV6-5 to TRBJ2-7; TRBD2 matches 9 bases. The ends lost 5 bases at V and 0 bases at J; junction bases unmatched: 5. CDR1 is MNHEY and CDR2 is SVGAGI in the germline V gene. The CDR3 totals 15 residues. For the CDR3, the DNA is TGTGCCAGCAGTCCTAGCGGGGACCTCTCCTACGAGCAGTACGTC. Translated, it gives CASSPSGDLSYEQYV.

The chain uses TRBV7-2 and TRBJ2-5; D not resolved. CDR1 is SGHTA and CDR2 is FQGNSA in the germline V gene. With 1 base removed from V and 3 bases from J, the gap between germline ends came to 6 bases. There are 13 residues in the CDR3. The CDR3, as DNA: TGTGCCAGCAGCTTAGGCCCAAAAGAGACCCAGTACTTC. The encoded protein is CASSLGPKETQYF. Using reference TRBV7-2 and TRBJ2-5 for the parts outside the CDR3, the full variable domain is GAGVSQSPSNKVTEKGKDVELRCDPISGHTALYWYRQSLGQGLEFLIYFQGNSAPDKSGLPSDRFSAERTGGSVSTLTIQRTQQEDSAVYLCASSLGPKETQYFGPGTRLLVL.

The chain employs TRBV4-1 and TRBJ1-1; D ambiguous. Germline CDR1 is MGHRA and CDR2 is YSYEKL. V lost 5 bases, J lost 1 base, and 5 bases lay in between. The CDR3 spans 12 residues. CDR3: CASSNWNTEAFF. The CDR3 DNA follows: TGCGCCAGCAGCAACTGGAACACTGAAGCTTTCTTT.

V usage is TRBV7-3 and J usage is TRBJ2-5; D remains unclear. CDR1 SGHTA and CDR2 FQGTGA come from the germline V gene. This CDR3 has 13 residues. With 0 bases removed from V and 7 bases from J, the gap between germline ends came to 9 bases. The CDR3 here is CASSLTPVGTQYF. The CDR3 DNA reads TGTGCCAGCAGCTTAACCCCGGTTGGGACCCAGTACTTC.

J is TRBJ2-3 and V is TRBV6-5; D is unresolved. V lost 2 bases, J lost 2 bases, and 11 bases lay in between. The CDR3 is 15 residues long. The V gene's germline CDR1 is MNHEY and CDR2 SVGAGI. DNA of the CDR3: TGTGCCAGCAGTTACGTCACATACTTCACAGATACGCAGTATTTT. Translation: CASSYVTYFTDTQYF.

The chain employs TRBV5-1 and TRBJ2-2; D gene ambiguous. CDR3 size: 15 residues. V lost 0 bases, J lost 1 base, and 7 bases lay in between. Germline V gene lookup returns CDR1 SGHRS and CDR2 YFSETQ. The CDR3 DNA sequence: TGCGCCAGCAGCTTGGGATCCGGGAACACCGGGGAGCTGTTTTTT. It encodes CASSLGSGNTGELFF.

This chain joins TRBV7-9 and TRBJ1-2; D may be TRBD1 (5 bases). This CDR3 spans 14 amino acids. V lost 5 bases and J 7 bases, leaving 17 bases between the germline ends. CDR1 is SEHNR and CDR2 is FQNEAQ in the germline V gene (reference sequence). CDR3 loop: CASSAAWDGGGYTF. The CDR3 DNA sequence: TGTGCCAGCAGCGCAGCGTGGGACGGAGGTGGCTACACCTTC. Supplemented by reference TRBV7-9 and TRBJ1-2, the full variable domain reads DTGVSQNPRHKITKRGQNVTFRCDPISEHNRLYWYRQTLGQGPEFLTYFQNEAQLEKSRLLSDRFSAERPKGSFSTLEIQRTEQGDSAMYLCASSAAWDGGGYTFGSGTRLTVV.

The rearrangement joins TRBV28 to TRBJ1-3; tentatively, D is TRBD1 (5 bases). Germline CDR1 is MDHEN and CDR2 is SYDVKM. The CDR3 totals 15 residues. Trimming cost V 6 bases and J 0 bases, with 12 bases left between them. The CDR3 bases are TGTGCCAGCAGGCCTCCCCAGGGCTCTGGAAACACCATATATTTT. Its translation is CASRPPQGSGNTIYF.

V usage is TRBV28 and J usage is TRBJ2-3; D gene unclear. Germline V lookup: CDR1 MDHEN, CDR2 SYDVKM. This CDR3 has 12 residues. V lost 1 base and J lost 11, with 10 bases in between. CDR3 coding DNA: TGTGCCAGCAGTTTATCGGCGGCTGGGCAGTATTTT. It codes for CASSLSAAGQYF.

The chain carries TRBV28 and TRBJ2-2; unclear D gene. This CDR3 spans 15 amino acids. Germline V gene lookup returns CDR1 MDHEN and CDR2 SYDVKM. Trimming cost V 6 bases and J 2 bases, with 13 bases left between them. The CDR3 loop is CASSSINLNTGELFF. CDR3 in DNA: TGTGCCAGCAGCTCGATCAACCTAAACACCGGGGAGCTGTTTTTT.

The chain employs TRBV4-1 and TRBJ2-1; the D is unclear. Trimming stripped 0 bases from V and 4 bases from J, with 10 bases between. The CDR3 has 15 amino acids. Germline V gene sequence: CDR1 MGHRA, CDR2 YSYEKL. CDR3 region: CASSQDREAYNEQFF. The CDR3 coding sequence is TGCGCCAGCAGCCAAGATAGGGAAGCTTACAATGAGCAGTTCTTC.

The chain recombines TRBV28 with TRBJ2-5, with 12 positions matching TRBD1. The CDR3 length is 16 residues. Germline lookup yields CDR1 MDHEN and CDR2 SYDVKM. V shed 7 bases, J shed 5 bases, and the junction held 11 bases outside the gene matches. Here the CDR3 DNA reads TGTGCCAGCAAGGGCCGGGACAGGGGGCATCGGGAGACCCAGTACTTC. Protein sequence: CASKGRDRGHRETQYF.

The V call is TRBV5-1, the J call TRBJ2-3; maybe TRBD1 (5 bases). Germline V gene sequence: CDR1 SGHRS, CDR2 YFSETQ. The CDR3 is 15 residues long. V was trimmed by 4 bases and J by 2 bases, leaving 14 bases between them. CDR3 in amino acids: CASSLGPQSTDTQYF. In DNA form, the CDR3 reads TGCGCCAGCAGCCTGGGGCCGCAATCCACAGATACGCAGTATTTT.

V is TRBV6-6 and J is TRBJ1-1; no reliable D call. CDR1 and CDR2 from the germline V gene are MNHNY and SVGAGI (reference sequence). Trimming stripped 2 bases from V and 5 bases from J, with 6 bases between. The CDR3 covers 12 residues. CDR3 nucleotides: TGTGCCAGCAGTTACGCAACAACTGAAGCTTTCTTT. This translates into CASSYATTEAFF.

The chain joins TRBV28 to TRBJ1-5; D is unclear. The CDR3 is made up of 15 amino acids. Between the trimmed V and J ends, which lost 7 bases and 0 bases, there was a span of 13 bases. Per germline, CDR1 MDHEN and CDR2 SYDVKM. CDR3 DNA sequence: TGTGCCAGCACTTCTACGGCTTATAGCAATCAGCCCCAGCATTTT. Translating gives CASTSTAYSNQPQHF.

The chain uses TRBV5-1 and TRBJ1-1; D unresolved. This CDR3 is built from 14 residues. V dropped 0 bases and J dropped 1 base, with 7 bases sitting between them. CDR1 is SGHRS and CDR2 is YFSETQ in the germline V gene. CDR3 nucleotide sequence: TGCGCCAGCAGCTTGGCAGCCCAGAACACTGAAGCTTTCTTT. It codes for CASSLAAQNTEAFF.

The chain has TRBV7-9 and TRBJ2-1, with D unresolved. This CDR3 region has 13 residues. The germline V gene encodes CDR1 SEHNR and CDR2 FQNEAQ (reference sequence). V gave up 5 bases and J gave up 4 bases, with 9 bases separating them. The CDR3 DNA reads TGTGCCAGCAGCCAAACAGCGTACAATGAGCAGTTCTTC. Amino acid sequence: CASSQTAYNEQFF.

In regard to this clone: No DNA is shown, since the ends of the CDR3 on it are uncertain; the CDR3 is the one TCRdb lists. This rearrangement joins TRBV6-5 to TRBJ1-2; the table names TRBD1, a call not compared with the DNA. Both ends counted, the CDR3 spans 14 residues. Germline lookup yields CDR1 MNHEY and CDR2 SVGAGI. Here the CDR3 reads CASTHKWGQGTATF.

The V and J genes are TRBV5-4 and TRBJ1-1; the match to TRBD1 covers 7 bases. The V and J ends lost 4 bases and 0 bases, in that order; junction bases with no gene match: 6. The CDR3 loop spans 15 amino acids. Germline V gene data show CDR1 as SGHNT and CDR2 as YYREEE (reference sequence). CDR3 loop: CASSQMTGMNTEAFF. The CDR3 bases are TGTGCCAGCAGCCAAATGACAGGGATGAACACTGAAGCTTTCTTT.

The gene calls are TRBV27 and TRBJ2-7, with 8 positions matching TRBD1. V shed 5 bases and J 5 bases; nucleotides not matched to a gene: 8. This CDR3 is 14 amino acids long. Germline V gene data show CDR1 as MNHEY and CDR2 as SMNVEV (reference sequence). The CDR3 spells CASSPGQGTDEQYF. Here the CDR3 DNA reads TGTGCCAGCAGTCCAGGACAGGGTACCGACGAGCAGTACTTC.

This clone was recorded once. The V and J genes are TRBV30 and TRBJ1-4, with D hard to call. The germline gives CDR1 GTSNPN, CDR2 SVGIG (reference sequence). With 7 bases removed from V and 2 bases from J, the gap between germline ends came to 14 bases. This CDR3 has 14 amino acids. The CDR3 DNA reads TGTGCCTACCGGACCGGTACGACTAATGAAAAACTGTTTTTT. Encoded protein: CAYRTGTTNEKLFF. Complete variable domain (other parts from reference TRBV30 and TRBJ1-4): SQTIHQWPATLVQPVGSPLSLECTVEGTSNPNLYWYRQAAGRGLQLLFYSVGIGQISSEVPQNLSASRPQDRQFILSSKKLLLSDSGFYLCAYRTGTTNEKLFFGSGTQLSVL.

V and J are TRBV5-8 and TRBJ1-2; TRBD1 agrees at 9 bases. This CDR3 is built from 14 residues. The V and J ends lost 4 bases and 7 bases, in that order; junction bases with no gene match: 8. The germline gives CDR1 SGHTS, CDR2 YDEGEE. The DNA for the CDR3 is TGTGCCAGCAGCACTACAGGGGGCCGCGGTGGCTACACCTTC. Its translation: CASSTTGGRGGYTF.

The chain joins TRBV9 to TRBJ2-5; D may be TRBD2 (5 bases). The V end lost 0 bases, the J end lost 6 bases, and 12 bases lay between the germline ends. CDR1 is SGDLS, CDR2 YYNGEE, per germline. The CDR3 runs 14 residues. The CDR3: CASSVDSGLQTQYF. Here the CDR3 DNA reads TGTGCCAGCAGCGTAGATTCGGGGTTACAGACCCAGTACTTC. The whole variable domain, remainder taken from reference TRBV9 and TRBJ2-5, is DSGVTQTPKHLITATGQRVTLRCSPRSGDLSVYWYQQSLDQGLQFLIQYYNGEERAKGNILERFSAQQFPDLHSELNLSSLELGDSALYFCASSVDSGLQTQYFGPGTRLLVL.